The text below deals with one T cell receptor (beta chain). The data originate from a study of blood T cells in healthy people across ages. Germline V gives CDR1 MNHEY, CDR2 SVGEGT. V shed 6 bases and J shed 4 bases, with 15 bases lying between them. The CDR3 spans 14 residues. For the second PCR, which ran for about 6 to 12 cycles, a sample-barcoded 5' primer and a J-beta primer mix were used. From the 5' RACE reads, TCRdb called clonotypes with MiXCR, one entry per CDR3 protein. The top ten clones hold around 13% of a sample with around 1,000,000 distinct CDR3 sequences, around two fifths of them seen once.

This TCR came from a man aged 18-30 years in good health. Material: blood. The chain uses TRBV6-2 or TRBV6-3 and TRBJ2-5; D is perhaps TRBD1 (6 bases). CDR3 coding DNA: TGTGCCAGCAGACCCGAGGGACACCGAGAGACCCAGTACTTC. Its protein product is CASRPEGHRETQYF.